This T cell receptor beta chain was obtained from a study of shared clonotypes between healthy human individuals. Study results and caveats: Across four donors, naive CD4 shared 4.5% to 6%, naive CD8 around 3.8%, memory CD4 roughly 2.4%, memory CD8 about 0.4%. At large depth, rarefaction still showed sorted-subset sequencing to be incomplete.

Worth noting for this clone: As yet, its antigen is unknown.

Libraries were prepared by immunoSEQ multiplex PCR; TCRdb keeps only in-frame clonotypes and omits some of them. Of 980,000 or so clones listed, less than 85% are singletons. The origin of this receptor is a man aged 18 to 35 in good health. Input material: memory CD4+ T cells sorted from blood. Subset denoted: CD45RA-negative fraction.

The CDR3 DNA is TGTGCCAGCAGTGAAGCTTTGGGACTATCCACAGATACGCAGTATTTT. This sequence encodes CASSEALGLSTDTQYF. This sequence joins TRBV2 and TRBJ2-3, with 7 bases lining up with TRBD2. Trimming cost V 0 bases and J 2 bases; bases outside gene matches: 5. Germline values: CDR1 SNHLY, CDR2 FYNNEI. This CDR3 has 16 amino acids. The full variable domain, its missing parts supplied by reference TRBV2 and TRBJ2-3, is EPEVTQTPSHQVTQMGQEVILRCVPISNHLYFYWYRQILGQKVEFLVSFYNNEISEKSEIFDDQFSVERPDGSNFTLKIRSTKLEDSAMYFCASSEALGLSTDTQYFGPGTRLTVL.